This record looks at one T cell receptor (beta chain) sequence and its context. What it binds is unknown. The CDR3 sequence is 15 residues long. Trimming cost V 3 bases and J 4 bases, with 12 bases left between them. Germline V CDR1 and CDR2: MDHEN, SYDVKM. These data are taken from a study of Graves' ophthalmopathy and Graves' hyperthyroidism. General study points: Most expanded clonotypes in thyroid above 0.001 frequency also showed up in blood. At just over 70% sensitivity and approximately 72% specificity, the model predicted progression of the ophthalmopathy.

With a duration under 3 months, ophthalmopathy in the donors showed moderate-to-severe activity, CAS ≥3 and NOSPECS ≥4. A diagnosis was made from clinical symptoms together with serum thyroxine, TRAb, thyroid ultrasound and orbital computed tomography. Beta-chain TCR CDR3 regions were amplified from RNA transcripts. HTBI primers were used in a first-round RT-PCR, which preceded a second-round multiplex PCR. Each CDR3 protein gets one entry after TCRdb re-called the multiplex PCR reads with MiXCR. The sample lists approximately 210,000 distinct CDR3 sequences, roughly 21% seen once, with roughly 39% in the top ten.

This clonotype was sampled from a woman aged 45-60 years with Graves' ophthalmopathy. The V gene is TRBV28, the J gene TRBJ2-2; tentatively, D is TRBD1 (6 bases). Sequenced material: peripheral blood. CDR3 sequence: CASSFRGTVTGELFF. The CDR3, as DNA: TGTGCCAGCAGTTTTAGGGGGACGGTCACCGGGGAGCTGTTTTTT.